This TCR beta chain was identified during a study of spatial heterogeneity in lung cancer (dated 2019 in TCRdb). A note on the overall study: More beta-chain than alpha-chain transcripts were consistently detected, likely reflecting higher beta-chain transcript abundance. In tumor regions, TCR transcript counts showed a strong correlation with a T cell transcriptional module score derived from matched bulk RNA-seq. In the raw uncorrected reads, each unique combination of TCR and UMI appeared more than ten times on average. The study quantitatively compared TCR alpha and beta repertoires across multiple tumor regions, matched nontumor lung and blood in non-small cell lung cancer. The study linked features of the TCR repertoire to counts of nonsynonymous mutations, which were determined by whole-exome sequencing of tumor tissue. At surgery, both alpha and beta chains were TCR-sequenced in fewer than 250 tumor regions, some 64 matched nontumor lung samples and 56 PBMC samples.

Library preparation was by 5' RACE. These reads were obtained on a NextSeq 500. In the TCR library protocol, a unique molecular identifier was attached to each TCR cDNA molecule so that PCR and sequencing errors could be corrected. On the study's bioinformatics: TCR identification, UMI-based error correction and CDR3 extraction were performed with Decombinator tools. Expanded TCRs were defined as those above a frequency of 2 per 1,000, corresponding to the top 1% of the tumor frequency distribution. Expanded tumor TCRs were classed as regional if statistically deemed absent (corrected P<0.05) from at least one tumor region, otherwise ubiquitous. Each repertoire was subsampled 100 times to 5,000 TCRs, after which Renyi diversity was computed with the R vegan package. CDR3 similarity networks were built from amino acid triplet string-kernel similarity, connecting CDR3s with pairwise similarity above 0.82. Using fastp trimming at Q25 and MiXCR clonotype assembly, TCRdb reanalyzed the public sequencing data and kept in-frame beta chains. Here each entry gathers all rows of one CDR3 protein and keeps the most common genes and DNA. The V and J calls were not made by the authors but by TCRdb's processing. For this sample the table gives roughly 5,000 distinct CDR3 sequences, of which under 20% were detected only once. Roughly 14% of the sample goes to the ten largest clones.

The sample's time point label, decoded: sample taken at primary tumor resection. The donors were some 70 patients from the lung TRACERx cohort who had early-stage, untreated non-small cell lung cancer. TCR sequencing used whole RNA extracted from tumor and nontumor lung tissue, or from cryopreserved PBMC samples, without cell sorting. Only patients with enough RNA available from two or more tumor regions were chosen for TCR sequencing. Before being selected, tumor and adjacent nontumor lung specimens were reviewed by a lung pathologist. Overall study results and their limits: Counts of ubiquitous and regional expanded TCRs were found to correlate with counts of ubiquitous and regional nonsynonymous mutations, respectively. Estimated TCR-seq coverage of tumor T cells was only about 6.5% for alpha chains and about 12% for beta chains. Confirming at a functional level the hypothesis that regional TCRs recognize regional mutations was considered to require additional single-cell paired TCR alpha and beta sequencing. A correlation was observed between the number of expanded intratumoral alpha and beta TCRs and the tumor nonsynonymous mutation count.

This clonotype was observed many times. The target of this receptor is not known. No per-base quality is available; no much larger clone lies one base away. The material sequenced was lung tumor tissue, taken at surgery. The TCR was taken from a male donor with early-stage non-small cell lung cancer.

The CDR3: CASSFGQGNSPLHF. DNA sequence: TGTGCCAGCAGCTTCGGGCAGGGTAATTCACCCCTCCACTTT. The V and J segments used are TRBV7-6 and TRBJ1-6; TRBD1 could be the D gene, as 5 bases match. The germline V gene supplies CDR1 SGHVS and CDR2 FNYEAQ. The CDR3 holds 14 amino acids from the cysteine to the phenylalanine. CDR3 DNA only is kept here, 42 bases in frame from base 1. The junction carries 9 bases between V and J, which are trimmed by 3 bases and 6 bases respectively.